This T cell receptor (beta chain) was recovered during a study of cytomegalovirus exposure and HLA in healthy donors. Overall study findings and caveats: Equally common other TCR beta chains were less clonally expanded than HLA-associated ones, a later analysis found. Of the V segments, some could not be distinguished, including TRBV6-2 and TRBV6-3, and were excluded. Later analysis showed most CMV-associated TCR beta chains appearing HLA-restricted.

V lost 6 bases and J 3 bases, leaving 14 bases between the germline ends. The germline V gene encodes CDR1 MGHDK and CDR2 SYGVNS. CDR3 length: 15 residues. The PCR ran on 60 Vbeta and 13 Jbeta primers. TCRdb's copy holds only in-frame clones and misses some; the assay was immunoSEQ multiplex PCR. Of over 85,000 clones detected, approximately 86% appear once; the ten largest clones hold 1.5% to 2%. All the people who gave samples were healthy bone marrow donors. This clone was picked up one time. The target antigen is unknown. V and J are TRBV25-1 and TRBJ2-2; tentative D call: TRBD1 (7 bases). This clonotype originated in a man aged 35-49 years in good health and CMV-seronegative. The material sequenced was PBMCs. The CDR3 loop reads CASSGFRGDTGELFF. DNA of the CDR3: TGTGCCAGCAGCGGCTTCAGGGGGGACACCGGGGAGCTGTTTTTT.